The 21 T cell receptor beta chains in this list originate from one sample, sequenced in a study of control samples from healthy donors and cancer patients (dated by TCRdb to 2020 to 2022). Library preparation employed the immunoSEQ multiplex PCR assay. TCRdb took over this immuneACCESS table, retaining in-frame rearrangements with V and J assigned. Such tables are incomplete; in checked studies, under half of the missing clones stem from an unresolved V gene, and the remainder is unexplained. The sample table lists 54,000 or so clones, roughly 96% of them with a count of one. Of the sample, 2.4% is held by the ten largest clones. Material for sequencing was blood. The source of these receptors is a man aged 25 to 45 in good health.

The genes are TRBV30 and TRBJ1-6; D is ambiguous. The CDR3 covers 14 residues. From germline, CDR1 is GTSNPN and CDR2 SVGIG (reference sequence). Trimming took off 0 bases at V and 4 bases at J, with 7 bases between the two ends. The CDR3, as DNA: TGTGCCTGGAGTGTAGGATTGTATAATTCACCCCTCCACTTT. Translated, it gives CAWSVGLYNSPLHF.

This clone was observed a handful of times. This rearrangement joins TRBV21-1 to TRBJ2-7; the DNA was not compared with TRBD2, the D call given in the table. TRBV21-1 is given as a pseudogene. The CDR3 length is 11 residues. The CDR3: CASSTAYEQYF. CDR3 coding DNA: TGTGCCAGCAGCACCGCCTACGAGCAGTACTTC.

The table lists this clone with a count of one. The chain has TRBV15 and TRBJ2-7; 10 bases align to TRBD2. Unmatched junction bases numbered 5, after V lost 8 bases and J lost 4 bases. The V gene's germline CDR1 is LNHNV and CDR2 YYDKDF (reference sequence). CDR3 length equals 13 residues. CDR3 sequence reads: CATSASGRYEQYF. Written as DNA, the CDR3 is TGTGCCACCTCAGCTAGCGGGAGATACGAGCAGTACTTC.

The gene calls are TRBV18 and TRBJ1-1, with TRBD1 matching 9 bases. Trimming cost V 0 bases and J 4 bases; bases outside gene matches: 3. In germline, CDR1 is KGHSH, CDR2 LQKENI. The CDR3 consists of 15 residues. DNA of the CDR3: TGTGCCAGCTCACCACCGGGACAGGGAGGCACTGAAGCTTTCTTT. It codes for CASSPPGQGGTEAFF. Full variable domain (remainder filled in from reference TRBV18 and TRBJ1-1): NAGVMQNPRHLVRRRGQEARLRCSPMKGHSHVYWYRQLPEEGLKFMVYLQKENIIDESGMPKERFSAEFPKEGPSILRIQQVVRGDSAAYFCASSPPGQGGTEAFFGQGTRLTVV.

The chain carries TRBV5-1 and TRBJ1-2; D unclear. The V end lost 0 bases, the J end lost 4 bases, and 10 bases lay between the germline ends. Germline V gene data show CDR1 as SGHRS and CDR2 as YFSETQ. This CDR3 comprises 14 residues. The CDR3 nucleotides read TGCGCCAGCAGCTTGGACAGCTTAAGCTATGGCTACACCTTC. Its translation: CASSLDSLSYGYTF.

The chain couples TRBV5-1 to TRBJ1-4; TRBD1 is a possible D gene (5 bases). The CDR3 loop spans 13 amino acids. The V end lost 0 bases, the J end lost 5 bases, and 5 bases lay between the germline ends. Germline loops: CDR1 SGHRS, CDR2 YFSETQ. The CDR3 protein is CASSLAGNEKLFF. In DNA, the CDR3 is TGCGCCAGCAGCTTGGCAGGGAATGAAAAACTGTTTTTT. The complete variable domain, with remaining parts taken from reference TRBV5-1 and TRBJ1-4, reads KAGVTQTPRYLIKTRGQQVTLSCSPISGHRSVSWYQQTPGQGLQFLFEYFSETQRNKGNFPGRFSGRQFSNSRSEMNVSTLELGDSALYLCASSLAGNEKLFFGSGTQLSVL.

This chain links TRBV6-5 with TRBJ1-1; no clear D gene. The germline CDR1 and CDR2 sequences are MNHEY and SVGAGI. Between the trimmed V and J ends, which lost 1 base and 9 bases, there was a span of 6 bases. This CDR3 region has 11 residues. CDR3 bases: TGTGCCAGCAGTTACTTGGGGAAAGCTTTCTTT. Translated: CASSYLGKAFF.

The V gene is TRBV19, the J gene TRBJ2-2; either TRBD1 or TRBD2 may supply D (5 bases each). Germline V gene lookup returns CDR1 LNHDA and CDR2 SQIVND (reference sequence). The CDR3 spans 15 residues. Trimming left V 2 bases short and J 6 bases short, with 13 bases between. The chain's CDR3 is CASSITGPSSGELFF. Here the CDR3 DNA reads TGTGCCAGTAGTATAACGGGGCCAAGTTCCGGGGAGCTGTTTTTT.

As for this clone: This same CDR3 is encoded by further DNA sequences in the sample. V and J are TRBV10-3 and TRBJ1-5; D not resolved. The CDR3 sequence is 12 residues long. Looked up from germline, CDR1 is ENHRY and CDR2 is SYGVKD. V lost 0 bases and J lost 7, with 4 bases in between. The CDR3 region is CAISESGQPQHF. CDR3 bases: TGTGCCATCAGTGAGTCAGGGCAGCCCCAGCATTTT.

The chain has TRBV5-1 and TRBJ2-7; 8 positions agree with TRBD2. The V gene end was trimmed by 4 bases and the J gene end by 3 bases; junction bases not matched to a gene: 3. CDR3 length equals 13 residues. The germline gives CDR1 SGHRS, CDR2 YFSETQ. The CDR3 loop is CASSVGTSYEQYF. DNA for the CDR3: TGCGCCAGCAGCGTCGGGACTAGCTACGAGCAGTACTTC.

The chain is built from TRBV9 and TRBJ2-3; D call uncertain. The length of the CDR3 is 11 residues. The V end was cut by 2 bases, the J end by 4 bases, with 2 bases between. Per the germline V gene, CDR1 is SGDLS and CDR2 is YYNGEE. The CDR3 loop reads CASSVADTQYF. The CDR3 coding sequence is TGTGCCAGCAGCGTTGCAGATACGCAGTATTTT.

This rearrangement joins TRBV9 to TRBJ1-2; D is perhaps TRBD1 (5 bases). With 0 bases removed from V and 4 bases from J, the gap between germline ends came to 13 bases. Germline V gives CDR1 SGDLS, CDR2 YYNGEE. This CDR3 contains 15 residues. Written as DNA, the CDR3 is TGTGCCAGCAGCGTAGATGGGGCGACGGTCTATGGCTACACCTTC. Protein product: CASSVDGATVYGYTF.

The chain has TRBV7-6 and TRBJ1-5; D is perhaps TRBD1 (6 bases). Trimming pared 5 bases from V and 1 base from J, leaving 12 bases between. Per germline, CDR1 SGHVS and CDR2 FNYEAQ. The CDR3 is 15 amino acids. CDR3 bases: TGTGCCAGCAGCCGAGGGGGGCAGAGCAATCAGCCCCAGCATTTT. It yields the protein CASSRGGQSNQPQHF.

V gene TRBV30 combines with J gene TRBJ1-1; D not certain. The CDR3 sequence is 13 residues long. V lost 4 bases, J lost 4 bases, and 13 bases lay in between. Germline-derived CDR1 and CDR2 are GTSNPN and SVGIG (reference sequence). The chain's CDR3 is CAWTPGFTTEAFF. DNA of the CDR3: TGTGCCTGGACCCCCGGGTTTACCACTGAAGCTTTCTTT. Full variable domain (missing parts from reference TRBV30 and TRBJ1-1): SQTIHQWPATLVQPVGSPLSLECTVEGTSNPNLYWYRQAAGRGLQLLFYSVGIGQISSEVPQNLSASRPQDRQFILSSKKLLLSDSGFYLCAWTPGFTTEAFFGQGTRLTVV.

Here the CDR3 DNA reads TGTGCCAGCAGTTCTACAGGGTTGAGCAATCAGCCCCAGCATTTT. This sequence encodes CASSSTGLSNQPQHF. The gene calls are TRBV6-5 and TRBJ1-5; possibly TRBD1 for D (6 bases). CDR1 and CDR2 from the germline V gene are MNHEY and SVGAGI. The V gene lost 4 bases and the J gene lost 1 base, with 11 bases spanning the gap. CDR3 length: 15 residues.

With regard to this clone: An end of the junction does not agree with germline; a read error may underlie this. J is TRBJ2-5 and V is TRBV7-7; D might be TRBD2 (5 bases). The germline V gene encodes CDR1 SSHAT and CDR2 FNYEAQ (reference sequence). CDR3 size: 16 residues. This chain's CDR3 is CASSLNLATRGETQYF. CDR3 sequence (DNA): TGTGCTAGCAGCTTAAACTTAGCTACGCGCGGGGAGACCCAGTACTTC.

This chain joins TRBV18 and TRBJ2-5; TRBD1 matches at 9 bases. The CDR3 is 17 residues long. Trimming cost V 5 bases and J 5 bases; bases outside gene matches: 15. Germline-derived CDR1 and CDR2 are KGHSH and LQKENI. CDR3 sequence: CASSAKGHRGRVETQYF. DNA for the CDR3: TGTGCCAGCTCAGCTAAAGGGCACAGGGGGCGTGTGGAGACCCAGTACTTC.

This sequence joins TRBV3-1 (or the pseudogene TRBV3-2) and TRBJ2-2; 11 bases map to TRBD2. Losses at the gene ends were 1 base for V and 6 bases for J; bases not matched to a gene: 7. The CDR3 totals 17 residues. Germline V CDR1 and CDR2: LGHDT, YNNKEL (reference sequence). The CDR3 is CASSQGLAGGKAGELFF. CDR3 DNA: TGTGCCAGCAGCCAAGGGCTAGCGGGAGGCAAAGCCGGGGAGCTGTTTTTT.

The V gene is TRBV3-1 (or the pseudogene TRBV3-2), the J gene TRBJ1-1; no clear D. Germline V gene sequence: CDR1 LGHDT, CDR2 YNNKEL (reference sequence). Between the trimmed V and J ends, which lost 8 bases and 7 bases, there was a span of 11 bases. The CDR3 length is 11 residues. Here the CDR3 DNA reads TGTGCCAGCGGCCCCGAAGGTGAAGCTTTCTTT. Its translation: CASGPEGEAFF.

The genes are TRBV10-2 and TRBJ1-2, with a tentative D call TRBD1 (6 bases). The CDR3 runs 13 residues. Germline V CDR1 and CDR2: WSHSY, SAAADI. The V end lost 5 bases, the J end lost 3 bases, and 10 bases lay between the germline ends. This chain's CDR3 is CASSNTGYYGYTF. The CDR3 DNA reads as TGCGCCAGCAGTAATACAGGGTACTATGGCTACACCTTC.

V and J are TRBV23-1 and TRBJ2-3; 11 nucleotides match TRBD2. TRBV23-1 is treated as an ORF (open reading frame) with a function not yet certain. The CDR3 spans 16 residues. Losses at the gene ends were 6 bases for V and 6 bases for J; bases not matched to a gene: 11. This CDR3 reads CASRYRLAGWMDTQYF. The CDR3 nucleotides read TGCGCCAGCAGGTACAGACTAGCGGGGTGGATGGATACGCAGTATTTT.